This paragraph covers one T cell receptor beta chain sequence. What antigen it recognizes has not been identified. No qualities accompany the bases; no much larger clone lies one base away. The data stem from a study of technical replicates of blood from a handful of donors (dated by TCRdb to 2017 to 2019). Its CDR3 holds 15 amino acids, cysteine through phenylalanine. The DNA shown is the 45-base CDR3, in frame from base 1. From a lookup of the germline V gene (reference sequence), CDR1 and CDR2 are LNHDA and SQIVND. Trimming removed 8 bases from V and 6 bases from J, leaving 22 bases between the germline ends. Receptor libraries were prepared by the immunoSEQ multiplex PCR assay. The source is immuneACCESS, and TCRdb retained only in-frame sequences with V and J called. Part of the clones is not carried over; for the studies checked, unresolved V genes explain less than half of this, and the remainder is unexplained. The sample table lists about 98,000 clones, 90% to 97% of them with a count of one. Of the sample, over 0.2% is held by the ten largest clones.

The chain is made from TRBV19 and TRBJ1-1; a tentative D match to TRBD1 spans 6 bases. The clonotype originates from a human donor in good health. The sequencing input was T cells isolated from PBMCs. The CDR3 is CASGAGQPVTPEAFF. The DNA sequence is given as TGTGCCAGTGGAGCCGGACAGCCAGTGACCCCTGAAGCTTTCTTT.